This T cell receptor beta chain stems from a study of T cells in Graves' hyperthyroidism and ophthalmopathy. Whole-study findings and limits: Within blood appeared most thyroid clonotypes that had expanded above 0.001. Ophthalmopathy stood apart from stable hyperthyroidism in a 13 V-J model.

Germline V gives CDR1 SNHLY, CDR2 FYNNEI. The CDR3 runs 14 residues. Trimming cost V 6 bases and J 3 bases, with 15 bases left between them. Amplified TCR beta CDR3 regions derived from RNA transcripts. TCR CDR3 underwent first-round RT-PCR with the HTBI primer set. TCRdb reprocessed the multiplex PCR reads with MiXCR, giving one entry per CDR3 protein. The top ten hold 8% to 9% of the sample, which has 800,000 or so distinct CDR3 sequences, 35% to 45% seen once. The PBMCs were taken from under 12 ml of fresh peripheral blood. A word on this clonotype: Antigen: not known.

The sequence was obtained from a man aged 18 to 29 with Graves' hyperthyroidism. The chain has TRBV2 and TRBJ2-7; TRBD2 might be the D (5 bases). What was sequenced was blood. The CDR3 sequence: CASRVSRAFYEQYF. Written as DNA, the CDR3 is TGTGCCAGCAGGGTTTCGCGGGCCTTCTACGAGCAGTACTTC.